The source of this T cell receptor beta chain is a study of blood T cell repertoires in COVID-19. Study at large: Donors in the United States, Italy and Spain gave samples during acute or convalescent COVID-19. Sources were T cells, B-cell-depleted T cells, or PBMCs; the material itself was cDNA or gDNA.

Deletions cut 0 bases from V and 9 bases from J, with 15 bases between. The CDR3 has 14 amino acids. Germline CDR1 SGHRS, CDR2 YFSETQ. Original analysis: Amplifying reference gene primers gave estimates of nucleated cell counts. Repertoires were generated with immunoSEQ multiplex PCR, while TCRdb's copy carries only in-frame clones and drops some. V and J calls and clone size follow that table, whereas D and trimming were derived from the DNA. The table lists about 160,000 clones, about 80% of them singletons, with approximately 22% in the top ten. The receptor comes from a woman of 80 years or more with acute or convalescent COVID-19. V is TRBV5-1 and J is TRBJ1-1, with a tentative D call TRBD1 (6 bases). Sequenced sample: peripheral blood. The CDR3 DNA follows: TGCGCCAGCAGCTTGGGGTTGGGGGACAACCAAGCTTTCTTT. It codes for CASSLGLGDNQAFF.